This TCR beta chain was identified in a study of T cell responses to AZD1222 COVID-19 vaccine. For the study at large: Second-dose groups at about 4 or about 12 weeks were pooled. Study-wide points: The donor group comprised mostly white British people and more females; the analysis possibly underestimated clonal diversity. Within unmutated variant regions lay the reported targets of nearly half of spike-specific TCRs. Spike as a whole was targeted by vaccine-associated CD4 TCRs, dominant at 160-218 and 743-854.

About this clone itself: Its antigen is not known.

The V and J ends lost 5 bases and 5 bases, in that order; junction bases with no gene match: 4. Germline V gene data show CDR1 as SGHRS and CDR2 as YFSETQ. This CDR3 has 13 amino acids. The assay was immunoSEQ multiplex PCR, and TCRdb's table has in-frame clones only and misses some. The table records approximately 190,000 clones, 80% to 95% of them present only once. This chain connects TRBV5-1 to TRBJ2-5; 9 positions match TRBD2. The source material was peripheral blood, sampled on day 0 of AZD1222 vaccination. This receptor was taken from an adult in good health. CDR3 sequence (DNA): TGCGCCAGCAGTGTAGCGGGGGAGGAGACCCAGTACTTC. It codes for CASSVAGEETQYF.